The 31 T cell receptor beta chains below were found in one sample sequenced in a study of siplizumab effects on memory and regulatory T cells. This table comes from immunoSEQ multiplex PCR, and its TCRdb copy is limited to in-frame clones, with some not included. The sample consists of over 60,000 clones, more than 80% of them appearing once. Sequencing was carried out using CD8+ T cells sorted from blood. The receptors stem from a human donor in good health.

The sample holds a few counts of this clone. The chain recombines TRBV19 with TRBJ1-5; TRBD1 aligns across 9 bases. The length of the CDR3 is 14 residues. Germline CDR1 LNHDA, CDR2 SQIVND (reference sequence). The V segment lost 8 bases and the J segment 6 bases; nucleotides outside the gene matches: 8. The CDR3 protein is CASGAGTGIQPQHF. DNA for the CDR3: TGTGCCAGTGGGGCTGGGACAGGGATTCAGCCCCAGCATTTT.

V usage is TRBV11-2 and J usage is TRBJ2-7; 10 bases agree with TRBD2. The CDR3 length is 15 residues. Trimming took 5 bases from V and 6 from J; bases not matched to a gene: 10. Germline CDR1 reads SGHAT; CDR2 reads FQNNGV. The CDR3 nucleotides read TGTGCCAGCAGCCCGGGACTAGCGTCCCTTGTCGAGCAGTACTTC. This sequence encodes CASSPGLASLVEQYF. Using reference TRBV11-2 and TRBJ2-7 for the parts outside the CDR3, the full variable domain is EAGVAQSPRYKIIEKRQSVAFWCNPISGHATLYWYQQILGQGPKLLIQFQNNGVVDDSQLPKDRFSAERLKGVDSTLKIQPAKLEDSAVYLCASSPGLASLVEQYFGPGTRLTVT.

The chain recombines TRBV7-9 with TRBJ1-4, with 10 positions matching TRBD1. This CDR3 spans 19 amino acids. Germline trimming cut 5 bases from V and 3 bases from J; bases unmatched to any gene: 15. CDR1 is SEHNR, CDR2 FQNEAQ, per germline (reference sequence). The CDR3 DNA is TGTGCCAGCAGCCCAGCAGGAGGGACAGGGGTTAGGCCTAATGAAAAACTGTTTTTT. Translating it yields CASSPAGGTGVRPNEKLFF. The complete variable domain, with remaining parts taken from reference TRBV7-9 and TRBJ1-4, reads DTGVSQNPRHKITKRGQNVTFRCDPISEHNRLYWYRQTLGQGPEFLTYFQNEAQLEKSRLLSDRFSAERPKGSFSTLEIQRTEQGDSAMYLCASSPAGGTGVRPNEKLFFGSGTQLSVL.

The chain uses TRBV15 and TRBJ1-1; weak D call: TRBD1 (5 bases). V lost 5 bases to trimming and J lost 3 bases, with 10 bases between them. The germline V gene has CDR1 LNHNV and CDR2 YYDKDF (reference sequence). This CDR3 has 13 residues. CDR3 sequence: CATSVDRDTEAFF. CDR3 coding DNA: TGTGCCACCAGCGTAGACAGAGACACTGAAGCTTTCTTT.

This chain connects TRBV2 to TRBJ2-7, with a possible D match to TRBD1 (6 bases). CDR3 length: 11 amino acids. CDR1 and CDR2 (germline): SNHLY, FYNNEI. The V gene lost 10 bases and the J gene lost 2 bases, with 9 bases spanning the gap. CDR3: CATGEPYEQYF. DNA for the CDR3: TGTGCCACAGGGGAGCCCTACGAGCAGTACTTC. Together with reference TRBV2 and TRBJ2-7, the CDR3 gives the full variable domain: EPEVTQTPSHQVTQMGQEVILRCVPISNHLYFYWYRQILGQKVEFLVSFYNNEISEKSEIFDDQFSVERPDGSNFTLKIRSTKLEDSAMYFCATGEPYEQYFGPGTRLTVT.

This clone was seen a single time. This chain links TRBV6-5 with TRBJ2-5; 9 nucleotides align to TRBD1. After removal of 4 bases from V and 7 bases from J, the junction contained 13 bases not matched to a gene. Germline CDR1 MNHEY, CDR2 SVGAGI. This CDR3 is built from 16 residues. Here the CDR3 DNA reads TGTGCCAGCAGTTCTCTTCCGGGACAGGGTACCGGGACCCAGTACTTC. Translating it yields CASSSLPGQGTGTQYF.

Here the CDR3 DNA reads TGCAGCGTTGAAGATCTCGGGACCCAGTACTTC. Protein product: CSVEDLGTQYF. The V and J genes are TRBV29-1 and TRBJ2-5; D is uncertain. The V gene's germline CDR1 is SQVTM and CDR2 ANQGSEA. CDR3 length: 11 amino acids. The V gene lost 0 bases and the J gene lost 7 bases, with 6 bases spanning the gap.

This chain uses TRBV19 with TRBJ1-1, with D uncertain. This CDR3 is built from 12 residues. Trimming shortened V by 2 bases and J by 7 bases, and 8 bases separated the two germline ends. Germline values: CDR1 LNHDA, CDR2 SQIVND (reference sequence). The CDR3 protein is CASSINPDEAFF. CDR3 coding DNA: TGTGCCAGTAGTATAAACCCGGATGAAGCTTTCTTT.

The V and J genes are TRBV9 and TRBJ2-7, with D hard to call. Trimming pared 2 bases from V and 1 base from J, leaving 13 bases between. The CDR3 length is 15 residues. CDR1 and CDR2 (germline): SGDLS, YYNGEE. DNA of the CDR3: TGTGCCAGCAGCGTCACGTCTGACGCATCCTACGAGCAGTACTTC. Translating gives CASSVTSDASYEQYF.

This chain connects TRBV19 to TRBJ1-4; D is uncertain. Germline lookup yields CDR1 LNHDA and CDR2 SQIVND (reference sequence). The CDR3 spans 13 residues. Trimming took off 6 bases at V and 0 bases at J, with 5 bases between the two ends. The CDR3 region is CASRQPTNEKLFF. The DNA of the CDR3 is TGTGCCAGTAGACAGCCAACTAATGAAAAACTGTTTTTT. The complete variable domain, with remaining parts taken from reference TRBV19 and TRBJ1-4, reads DGGITQSPKYLFRKEGQNVTLSCEQNLNHDAMYWYRQDPGQGLRLIYYSQIVNDFQKGDIAEGYSVSREKKESFPLTVTSAQKNPTAFYLCASRQPTNEKLFFGSGTQLSVL.

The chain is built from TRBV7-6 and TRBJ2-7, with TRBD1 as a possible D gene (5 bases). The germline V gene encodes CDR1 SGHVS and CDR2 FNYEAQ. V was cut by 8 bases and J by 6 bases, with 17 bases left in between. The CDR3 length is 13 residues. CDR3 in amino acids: CASGPGIRGEQYF. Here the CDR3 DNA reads TGTGCCAGCGGTCCAGGGATTCGTGGCGAGCAGTACTTC.

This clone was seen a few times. CDR3 coding DNA: TGTGCCAGCAGTAATAGCGGCGGTGAAGCTTTCTTT. Protein sequence: CASSNSGGEAFF. This chain uses TRBV7-2 with TRBJ1-1; D is uncertain. This CDR3 contains 12 residues. Trimming took 6 bases from V and 7 from J, leaving 12 bases between them. The germline gives CDR1 SGHTA, CDR2 FQGNSA. Variable domain in full (rest from reference TRBV7-2 and TRBJ1-1): GAGVSQSPSNKVTEKGKDVELRCDPISGHTALYWYRQSLGQGLEFLIYFQGNSAPDKSGLPSDRFSAERTGGSVSTLTIQRTQQEDSAVYLCASSNSGGEAFFGQGTRLTVV.

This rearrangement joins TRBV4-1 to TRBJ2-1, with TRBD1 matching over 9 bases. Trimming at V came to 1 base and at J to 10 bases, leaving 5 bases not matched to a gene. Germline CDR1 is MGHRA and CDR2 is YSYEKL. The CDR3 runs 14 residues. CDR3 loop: CASSQVRTGDEQFF. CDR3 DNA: TGCGCCAGCAGCCAAGTTCGGACAGGGGACGAGCAGTTCTTC.

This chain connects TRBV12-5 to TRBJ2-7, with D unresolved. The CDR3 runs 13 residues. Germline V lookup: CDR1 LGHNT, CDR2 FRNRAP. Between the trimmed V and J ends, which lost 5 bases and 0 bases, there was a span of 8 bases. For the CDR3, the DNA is TGTGCTAGTGGTGGTGGGCGCTCCTACGAGCAGTACTTC. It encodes CASGGGRSYEQYF.

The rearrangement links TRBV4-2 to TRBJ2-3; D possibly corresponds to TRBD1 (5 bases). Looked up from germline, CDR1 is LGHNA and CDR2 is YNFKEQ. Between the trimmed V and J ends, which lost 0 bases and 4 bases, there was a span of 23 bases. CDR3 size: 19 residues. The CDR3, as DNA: TGTGCCAGCAGCCAAGATCCACTAAAGATGGCCCTCAGGGCAGATACGCAGTATTTT. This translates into CASSQDPLKMALRADTQYF.

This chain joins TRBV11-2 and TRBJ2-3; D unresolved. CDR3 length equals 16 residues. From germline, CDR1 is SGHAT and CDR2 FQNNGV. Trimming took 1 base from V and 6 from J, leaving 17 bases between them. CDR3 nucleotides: TGTGCCAGCAGCTTAGGATCGGCTACGCGCATGGATACGCAGTATTTT. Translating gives CASSLGSATRMDTQYF.

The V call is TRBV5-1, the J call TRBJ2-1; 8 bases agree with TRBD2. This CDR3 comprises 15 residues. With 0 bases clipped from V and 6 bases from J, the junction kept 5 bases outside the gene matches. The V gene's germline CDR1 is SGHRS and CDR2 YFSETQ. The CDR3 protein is CASSLEWAGGNEQFF. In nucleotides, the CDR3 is TGCGCCAGCAGCTTGGAATGGGCGGGAGGCAATGAGCAGTTCTTC.

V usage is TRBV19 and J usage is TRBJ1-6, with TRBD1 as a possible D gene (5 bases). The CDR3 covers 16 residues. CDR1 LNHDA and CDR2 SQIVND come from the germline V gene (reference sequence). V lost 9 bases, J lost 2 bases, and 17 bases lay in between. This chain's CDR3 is CASRKGSRTYNSPLHF. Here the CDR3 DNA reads TGTGCCAGCCGGAAGGGGTCAAGGACCTATAATTCACCCCTCCACTTT. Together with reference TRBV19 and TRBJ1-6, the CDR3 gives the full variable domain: DGGITQSPKYLFRKEGQNVTLSCEQNLNHDAMYWYRQDPGQGLRLIYYSQIVNDFQKGDIAEGYSVSREKKESFPLTVTSAQKNPTAFYLCASRKGSRTYNSPLHFGNGTRLTVT.

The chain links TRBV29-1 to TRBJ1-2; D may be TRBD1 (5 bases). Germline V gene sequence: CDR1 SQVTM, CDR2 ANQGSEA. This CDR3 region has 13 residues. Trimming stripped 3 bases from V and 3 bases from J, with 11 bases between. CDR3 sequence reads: CSVDRAEDYGYTF. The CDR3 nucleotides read TGCAGCGTTGACAGGGCGGAAGACTATGGCTACACCTTC.

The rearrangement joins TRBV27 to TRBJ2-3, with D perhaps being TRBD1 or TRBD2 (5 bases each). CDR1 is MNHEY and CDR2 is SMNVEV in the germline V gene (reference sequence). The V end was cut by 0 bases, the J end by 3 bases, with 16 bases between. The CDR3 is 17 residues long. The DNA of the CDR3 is TGTGCCAGCAGTTTATCCTGGTCAGGGTGGGGGACAGATACGCAGTATTTT. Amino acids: CASSLSWSGWGTDTQYF.

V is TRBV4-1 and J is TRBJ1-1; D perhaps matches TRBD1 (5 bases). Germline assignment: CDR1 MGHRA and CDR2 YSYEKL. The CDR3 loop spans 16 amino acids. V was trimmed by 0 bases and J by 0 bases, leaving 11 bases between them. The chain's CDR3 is CASSQDAGPVNTEAFF. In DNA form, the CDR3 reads TGCGCCAGCAGCCAAGATGCGGGACCCGTGAACACTGAAGCTTTCTTT.

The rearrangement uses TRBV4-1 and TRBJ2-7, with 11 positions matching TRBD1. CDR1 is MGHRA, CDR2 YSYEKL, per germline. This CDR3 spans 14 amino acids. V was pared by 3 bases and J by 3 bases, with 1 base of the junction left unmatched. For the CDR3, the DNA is TGCGCCAGCAGCCAGGGACAGGGGGACTACGAGCAGTACTTC. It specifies CASSQGQGDYEQYF.

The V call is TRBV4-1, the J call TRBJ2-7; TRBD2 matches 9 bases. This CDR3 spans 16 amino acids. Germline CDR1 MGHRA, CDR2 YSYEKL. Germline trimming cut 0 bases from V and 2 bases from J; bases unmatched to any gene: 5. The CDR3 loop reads CASSQDPSGIPYEQYF. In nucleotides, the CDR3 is TGCGCCAGCAGCCAAGACCCTAGCGGGATTCCCTACGAGCAGTACTTC.

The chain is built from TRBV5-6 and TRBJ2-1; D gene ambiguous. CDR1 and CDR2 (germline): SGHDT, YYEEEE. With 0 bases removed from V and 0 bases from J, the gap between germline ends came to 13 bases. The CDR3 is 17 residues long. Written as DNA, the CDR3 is TGTGCCAGCAGCTTGGACGGTTTTTTCCTCTCCTACAATGAGCAGTTCTTC. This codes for CASSLDGFFLSYNEQFF. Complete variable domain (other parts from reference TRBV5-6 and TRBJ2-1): DAGVTQSPTHLIKTRGQQVTLRCSPKSGHDTVSWYQQALGQGPQFIFQYYEEEERQRGNFPDRFSGHQFPNYSSELNVNALLLGDSALYLCASSLDGFFLSYNEQFFGPGTRLTVL.

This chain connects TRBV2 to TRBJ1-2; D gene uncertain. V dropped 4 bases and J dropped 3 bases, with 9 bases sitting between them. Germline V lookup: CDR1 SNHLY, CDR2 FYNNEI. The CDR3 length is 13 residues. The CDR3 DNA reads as TGTGCCAGCAGTGGGGCAGATCACTATGGCTACACCTTC. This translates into CASSGADHYGYTF. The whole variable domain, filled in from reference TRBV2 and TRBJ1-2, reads EPEVTQTPSHQVTQMGQEVILRCVPISNHLYFYWYRQILGQKVEFLVSFYNNEISEKSEIFDDQFSVERPDGSNFTLKIRSTKLEDSAMYFCASSGADHYGYTFGSGTRLTVV.

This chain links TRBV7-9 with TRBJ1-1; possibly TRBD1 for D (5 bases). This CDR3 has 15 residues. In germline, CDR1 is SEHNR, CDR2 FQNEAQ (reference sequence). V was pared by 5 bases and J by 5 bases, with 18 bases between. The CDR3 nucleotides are TGTGCCAGCAGCCCGAATAGGAGGGGACGGACTGAAGCTTTCTTT. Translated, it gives CASSPNRRGRTEAFF.

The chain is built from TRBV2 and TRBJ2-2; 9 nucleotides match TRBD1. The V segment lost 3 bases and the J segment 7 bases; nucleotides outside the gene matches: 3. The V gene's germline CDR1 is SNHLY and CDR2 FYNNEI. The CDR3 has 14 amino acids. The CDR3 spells CASSETGGYGELFF. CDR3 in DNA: TGTGCCAGCAGTGAGACAGGGGGGTACGGGGAGCTGTTTTTT.

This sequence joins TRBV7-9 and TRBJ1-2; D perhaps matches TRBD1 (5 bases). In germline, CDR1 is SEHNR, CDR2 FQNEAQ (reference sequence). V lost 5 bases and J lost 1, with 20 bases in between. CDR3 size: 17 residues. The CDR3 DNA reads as TGTGCCAGCAGCCTTGCGACAGACCGGCATGATAACTATGGCTACACCTTC. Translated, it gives CASSLATDRHDNYGYTF. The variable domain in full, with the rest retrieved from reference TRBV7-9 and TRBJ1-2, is DTGVSQNPRHKITKRGQNVTFRCDPISEHNRLYWYRQTLGQGPEFLTYFQNEAQLEKSRLLSDRFSAERPKGSFSTLEIQRTEQGDSAMYLCASSLATDRHDNYGYTFGSGTRLTVV.

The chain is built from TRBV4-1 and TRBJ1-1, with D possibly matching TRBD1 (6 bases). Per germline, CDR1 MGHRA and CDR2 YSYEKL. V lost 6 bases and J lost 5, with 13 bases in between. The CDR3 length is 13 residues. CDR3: CASSQGPGTEAFF. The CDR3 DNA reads TGCGCCAGCAGTCAGGGGCCGGGAACTGAAGCTTTCTTT.

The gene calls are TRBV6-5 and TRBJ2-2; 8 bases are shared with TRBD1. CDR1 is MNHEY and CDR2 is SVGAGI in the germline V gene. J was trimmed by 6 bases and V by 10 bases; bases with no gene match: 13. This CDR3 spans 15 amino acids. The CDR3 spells CATFRDRGVPGELFF. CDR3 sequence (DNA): TGTGCCACCTTCCGCGACAGGGGAGTGCCCGGGGAGCTGTTTTTT.

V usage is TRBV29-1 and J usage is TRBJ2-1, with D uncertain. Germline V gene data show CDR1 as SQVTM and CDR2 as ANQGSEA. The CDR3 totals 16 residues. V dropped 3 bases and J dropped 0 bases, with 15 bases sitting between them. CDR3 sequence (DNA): TGCAGCGTTGAGTCCCCAGAACGTTTCTCCTACAATGAGCAGTTCTTC. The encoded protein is CSVESPERFSYNEQFF.